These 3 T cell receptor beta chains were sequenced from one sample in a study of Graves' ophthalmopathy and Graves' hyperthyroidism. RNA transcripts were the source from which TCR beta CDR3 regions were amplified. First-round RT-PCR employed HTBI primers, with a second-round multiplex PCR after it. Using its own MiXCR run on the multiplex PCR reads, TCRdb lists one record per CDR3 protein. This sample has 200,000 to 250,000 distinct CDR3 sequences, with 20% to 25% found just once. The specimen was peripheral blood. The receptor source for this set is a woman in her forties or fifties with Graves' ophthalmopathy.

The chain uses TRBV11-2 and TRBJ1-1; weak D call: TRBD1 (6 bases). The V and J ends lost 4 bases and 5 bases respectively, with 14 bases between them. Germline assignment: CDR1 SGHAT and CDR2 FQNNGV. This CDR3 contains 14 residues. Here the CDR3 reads CASSSVGGRTEAFF. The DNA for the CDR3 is TGTGCCAGCAGCTCGGTGGGGGGCAGGACTGAAGCTTTCTTT.

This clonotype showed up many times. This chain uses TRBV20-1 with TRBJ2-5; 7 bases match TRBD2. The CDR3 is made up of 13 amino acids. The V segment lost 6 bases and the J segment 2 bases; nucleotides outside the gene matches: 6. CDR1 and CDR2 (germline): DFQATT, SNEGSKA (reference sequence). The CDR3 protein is CSAHRAGQETQYF. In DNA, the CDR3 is TGCAGTGCCCACAGAGCGGGACAAGAGACCCAGTACTTC.

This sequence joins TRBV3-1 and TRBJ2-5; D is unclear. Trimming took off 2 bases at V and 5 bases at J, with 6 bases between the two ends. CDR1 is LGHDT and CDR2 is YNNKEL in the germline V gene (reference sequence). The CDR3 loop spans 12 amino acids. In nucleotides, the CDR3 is TGTGCCAGCAGCCAAATCGAGGAGACCCAGTACTTC. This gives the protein CASSQIEETQYF.